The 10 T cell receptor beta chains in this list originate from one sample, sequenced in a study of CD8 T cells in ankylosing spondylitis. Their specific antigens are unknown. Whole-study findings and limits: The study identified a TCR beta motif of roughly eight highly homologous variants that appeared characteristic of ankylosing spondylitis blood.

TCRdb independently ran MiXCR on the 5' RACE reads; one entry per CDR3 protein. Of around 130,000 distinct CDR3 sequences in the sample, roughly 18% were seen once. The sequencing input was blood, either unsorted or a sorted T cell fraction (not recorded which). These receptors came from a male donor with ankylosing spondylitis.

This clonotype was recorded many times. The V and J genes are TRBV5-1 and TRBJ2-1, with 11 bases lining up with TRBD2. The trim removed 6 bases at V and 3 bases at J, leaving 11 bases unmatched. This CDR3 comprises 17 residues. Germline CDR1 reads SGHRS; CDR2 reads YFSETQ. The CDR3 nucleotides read TGCGCCAGCAAACCGAAAGGGACTAGCGGTTTCTACAATGAGCAGTTCTTC. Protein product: CASKPKGTSGFYNEQFF.

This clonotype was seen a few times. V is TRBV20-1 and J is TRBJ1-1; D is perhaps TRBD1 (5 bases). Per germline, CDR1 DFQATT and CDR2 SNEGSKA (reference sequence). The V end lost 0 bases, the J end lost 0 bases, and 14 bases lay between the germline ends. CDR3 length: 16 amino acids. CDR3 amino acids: CSAREQGKGLNTEAFF. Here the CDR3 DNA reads TGCAGTGCTAGAGAGCAGGGAAAGGGCTTGAACACTGAAGCTTTCTTT.

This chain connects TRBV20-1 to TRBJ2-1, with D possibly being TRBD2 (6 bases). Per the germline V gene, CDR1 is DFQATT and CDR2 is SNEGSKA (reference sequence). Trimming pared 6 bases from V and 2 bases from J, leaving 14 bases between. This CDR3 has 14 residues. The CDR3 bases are TGCAGTGCCACCGGGACTGGCCCCTACAATGAGCAGTTCTTC. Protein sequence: CSATGTGPYNEQFF.

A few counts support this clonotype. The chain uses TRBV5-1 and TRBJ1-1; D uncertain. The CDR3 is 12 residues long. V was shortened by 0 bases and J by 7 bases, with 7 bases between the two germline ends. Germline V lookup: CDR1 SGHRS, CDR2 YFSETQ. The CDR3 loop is CASSLESGEAFF. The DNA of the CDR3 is TGCGCCAGCAGCTTGGAAAGCGGTGAAGCTTTCTTT.

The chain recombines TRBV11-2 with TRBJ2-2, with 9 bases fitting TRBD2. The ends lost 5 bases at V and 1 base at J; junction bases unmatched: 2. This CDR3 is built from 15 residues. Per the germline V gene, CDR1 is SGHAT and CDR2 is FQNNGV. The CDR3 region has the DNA TGTGCCAGCAGCGCAGCGGGAGGGAACACCGGGGAGCTGTTTTTT. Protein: CASSAAGGNTGELFF. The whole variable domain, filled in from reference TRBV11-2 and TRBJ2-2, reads EAGVAQSPRYKIIEKRQSVAFWCNPISGHATLYWYQQILGQGPKLLIQFQNNGVVDDSQLPKDRFSAERLKGVDSTLKIQPAKLEDSAVYLCASSAAGGNTGELFFGEGSRLTVL.

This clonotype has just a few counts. The CDR3, as DNA: TGTGCCAGCAGCCCTAGGGAAGCGGGAACATACGAGCAGTACTTC. Translating gives CASSPREAGTYEQYF. The rearrangement uses TRBV7-9 and TRBJ2-7, with 7 nucleotides matching TRBD2. V gave up 5 bases and J gave up 4 bases; unmatched junction bases: 11. This CDR3 contains 15 residues. From germline, CDR1 is SEHNR and CDR2 FQNEAQ (reference sequence).

The CDR3 nucleotides are TGTGCCAGCTCACCACGGGGATCCCTCGAGCAGTACTTC. It yields the protein CASSPRGSLEQYF. The chain has TRBV18 and TRBJ2-7; D gene uncertain. Germline V gene lookup returns CDR1 KGHSH and CDR2 LQKENI. The CDR3 is 13 residues long. V lost 1 base, J lost 6 bases, and 10 bases lay in between.

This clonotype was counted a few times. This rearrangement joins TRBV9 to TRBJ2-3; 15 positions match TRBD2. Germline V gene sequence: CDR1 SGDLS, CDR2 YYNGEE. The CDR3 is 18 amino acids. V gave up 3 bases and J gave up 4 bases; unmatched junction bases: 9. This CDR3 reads CASSDGLAGGPFADTQYF. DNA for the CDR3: TGTGCCAGCAGCGACGGACTAGCGGGAGGGCCTTTCGCAGATACGCAGTATTTT.

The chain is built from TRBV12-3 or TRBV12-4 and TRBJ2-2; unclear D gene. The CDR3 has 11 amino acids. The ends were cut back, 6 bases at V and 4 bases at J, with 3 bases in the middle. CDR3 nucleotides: TGTGCCAGCAGATTCACCGGGGAGCTGTTTTTT. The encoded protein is CASRFTGELFF.

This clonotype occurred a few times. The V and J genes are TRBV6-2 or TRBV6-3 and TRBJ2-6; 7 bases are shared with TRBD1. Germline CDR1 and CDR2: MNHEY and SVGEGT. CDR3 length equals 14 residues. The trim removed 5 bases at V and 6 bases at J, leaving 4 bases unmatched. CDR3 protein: CASSPGTEANVLTF. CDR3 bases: TGTGCCAGCAGTCCCGGGACAGAGGCCAACGTCCTGACTTTC.